The TCR beta chain under discussion was sequenced for a study of T cells in narcolepsy. Study observations and caveats: HCRT-specific and TRIB2-specific autoreactive clonotypes appeared among same-patient CSF and blood CD4+ clonotypes. Blood of same and different patients, but not healthy controls, reportedly held recurring autoreactive clonotypes.

V was pared by 4 bases and J by 4 bases, with 13 bases between. The CDR3 extends over 14 amino acids. Germline loops: CDR1 LNHDA, CDR2 SQIVND (reference sequence). The data were produced by immunoSEQ multiplex PCR, yet TCRdb's version contains in-frame clones alone and is incomplete. The table has more than 30,000 clones, around 86% seen once; the top ten hold approximately 0.66%. Concerning this clone: The antigen is unknown.

Sequenced sample: memory (CD45RA-) CD4+ T cells from blood. The chain combines TRBV19 with TRBJ1-1; D perhaps matches TRBD1 (5 bases). The source of this sequence is a human donor in good health. The CDR3 sequence is CASSTRARGTEAFF. The CDR3 region has the DNA TGTGCCAGTAGTACCAGGGCAAGGGGCACTGAAGCTTTCTTT.